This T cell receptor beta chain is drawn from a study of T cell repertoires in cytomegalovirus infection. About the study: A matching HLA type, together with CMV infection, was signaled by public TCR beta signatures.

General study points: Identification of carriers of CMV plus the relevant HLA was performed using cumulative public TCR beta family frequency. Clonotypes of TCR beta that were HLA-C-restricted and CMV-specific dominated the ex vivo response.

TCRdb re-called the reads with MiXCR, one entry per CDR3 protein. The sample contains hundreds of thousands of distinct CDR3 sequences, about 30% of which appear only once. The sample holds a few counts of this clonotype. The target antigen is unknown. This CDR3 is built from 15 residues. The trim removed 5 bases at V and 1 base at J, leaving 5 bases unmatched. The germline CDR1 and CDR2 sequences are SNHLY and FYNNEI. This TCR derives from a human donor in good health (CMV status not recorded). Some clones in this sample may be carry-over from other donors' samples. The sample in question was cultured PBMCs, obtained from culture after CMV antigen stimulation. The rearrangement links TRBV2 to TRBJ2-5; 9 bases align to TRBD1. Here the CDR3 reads CASSPGTGFQETQYF. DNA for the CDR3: TGTGCCAGCAGTCCCGGGACAGGGTTCCAAGAGACCCAGTACTTC.